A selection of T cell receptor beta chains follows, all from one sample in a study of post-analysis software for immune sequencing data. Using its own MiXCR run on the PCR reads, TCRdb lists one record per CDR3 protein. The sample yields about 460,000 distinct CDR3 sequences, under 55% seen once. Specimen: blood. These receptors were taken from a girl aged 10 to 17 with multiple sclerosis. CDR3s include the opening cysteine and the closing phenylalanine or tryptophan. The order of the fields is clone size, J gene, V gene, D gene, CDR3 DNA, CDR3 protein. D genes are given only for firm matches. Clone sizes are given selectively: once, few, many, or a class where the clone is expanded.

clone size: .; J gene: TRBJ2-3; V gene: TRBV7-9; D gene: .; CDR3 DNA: TGTGCCAGCAGCTTAGTCAGCTGGGAGTCAGATACGCTGTATTTT; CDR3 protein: CASSLVSWESDTLYF
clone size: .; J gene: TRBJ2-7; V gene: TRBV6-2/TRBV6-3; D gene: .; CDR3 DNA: TGTGCCAGCAGTCAAGGGATCTACGAGCAGTACTTC; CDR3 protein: CASSQGIYEQYF
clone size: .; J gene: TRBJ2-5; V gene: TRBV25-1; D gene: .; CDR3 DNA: TGTGCCAGCAGTGGGGCACCCCAAGAGACCCAGTACTTC; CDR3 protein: CASSGAPQETQYF
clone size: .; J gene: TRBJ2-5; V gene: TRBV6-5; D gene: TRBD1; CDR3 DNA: TGTGCCAGCAGTGGACAGGGAAATGGGGAGACCCAGTACTTC; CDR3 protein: CASSGQGNGETQYF
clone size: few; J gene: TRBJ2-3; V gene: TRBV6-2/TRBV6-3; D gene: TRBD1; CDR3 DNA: TGTGCCAGCAGTGGACAGGCGACGGTAGATACGCAGTATTTT; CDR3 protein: CASSGQATVDTQYF
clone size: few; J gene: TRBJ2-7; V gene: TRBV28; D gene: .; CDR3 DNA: TGTGCCAGCAGACGGGTGCGTTATAGCTCCTACGAGCAGTACTTC; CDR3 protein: CASRRVRYSSYEQYF
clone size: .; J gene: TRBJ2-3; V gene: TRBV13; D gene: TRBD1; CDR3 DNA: TGTGCCAGCACCCAGGGGGTTGATACGCAGTATTTT; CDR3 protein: CASTQGVDTQYF
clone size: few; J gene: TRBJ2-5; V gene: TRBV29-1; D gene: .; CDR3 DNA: TGCAGCGGAAGACAAGAGACCCAGTACTTC; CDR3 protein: CSGRQETQYF
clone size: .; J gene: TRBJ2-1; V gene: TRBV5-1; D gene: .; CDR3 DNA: TGCGCCAGCAGCTTGGACGGTGGGGGTGCGGCAATAGTGCAGTTCTTC; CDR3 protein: CASSLDGGGAAIVQFF
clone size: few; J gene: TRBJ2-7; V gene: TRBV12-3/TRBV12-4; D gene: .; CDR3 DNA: TGTGCCAGCAGTTTAGGGGGGCCCTCCGAGCAGTACTTC; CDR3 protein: CASSLGGPSEQYF
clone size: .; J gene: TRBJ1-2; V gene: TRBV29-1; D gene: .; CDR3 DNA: TGCAGCGCTCTAACAGGGACCTACTATGGCTACACCTTC; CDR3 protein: CSALTGTYYGYTF
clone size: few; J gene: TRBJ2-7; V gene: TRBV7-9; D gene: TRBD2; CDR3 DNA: TGTGCCAGCAGCCCGTCACGGACTAGCGGGGGTACCTACGAGCAGTACTTC; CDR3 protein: CASSPSRTSGGTYEQYF
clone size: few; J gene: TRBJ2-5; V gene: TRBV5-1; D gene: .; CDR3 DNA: TGCGCCAGCAGCTTCAAGGTAGAAGAGACCCAGTACTTC; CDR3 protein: CASSFKVEETQYF
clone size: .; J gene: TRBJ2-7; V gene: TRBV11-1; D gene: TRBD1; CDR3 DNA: TGTGCCTGCAGTCCCGACAGGGGGCTGGTCTACGAGCAGTACTTC; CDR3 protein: CACSPDRGLVYEQYF
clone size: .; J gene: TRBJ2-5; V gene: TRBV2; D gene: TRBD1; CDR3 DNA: TGTGCCAGCCGAGGGACAGGGTTTGACCAAGAGACCCAGTACTTC; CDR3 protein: CASRGTGFDQETQYF
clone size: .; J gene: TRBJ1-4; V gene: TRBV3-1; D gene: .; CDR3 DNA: TGTGCCAGCAGCCAAGTAGGGCGGGAAAAACTGTTTTTT; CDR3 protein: CASSQVGREKLFF
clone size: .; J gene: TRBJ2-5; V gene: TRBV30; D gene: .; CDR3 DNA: TGTGCCTGGAGTGTACGAGGCAGTCGGAAGACCCAGTACTTC; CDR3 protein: CAWSVRGSRKTQYF
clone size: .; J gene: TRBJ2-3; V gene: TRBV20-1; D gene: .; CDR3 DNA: TGCAGTGCTAGAGACGGTTATACGCAGTATTTT; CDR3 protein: CSARDGYTQYF
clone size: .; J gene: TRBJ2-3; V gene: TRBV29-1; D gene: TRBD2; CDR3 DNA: TGCAGCGCCAGCGGGGGGGACGCAGATACGCAGTATTTT; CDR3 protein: CSASGGDADTQYF
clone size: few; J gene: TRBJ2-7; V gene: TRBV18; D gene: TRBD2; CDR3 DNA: TGTGCCAGCTCATTCTCCGGGACTAGCGACAACTCCTACGAGCAGTACTTC; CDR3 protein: CASSFSGTSDNSYEQYF
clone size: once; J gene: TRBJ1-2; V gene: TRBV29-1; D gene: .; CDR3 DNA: TGCAGCGTTGAAGACCGGGGCAGTTTTAACTATGGCTACACCTTC; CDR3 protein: CSVEDRGSFNYGYTF
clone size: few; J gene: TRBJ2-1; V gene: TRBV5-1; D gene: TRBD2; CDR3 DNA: TGCGCCAGCAGCTTGGAAGCTAGCGGGAGGAATGAGCAGTTCTTC; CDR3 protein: CASSLEASGRNEQFF
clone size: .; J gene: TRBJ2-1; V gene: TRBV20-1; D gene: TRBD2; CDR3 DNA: TGCAGTGCTAGGGATAGCGGGAGGTACAATGAGCAGTTCTTC; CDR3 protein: CSARDSGRYNEQFF
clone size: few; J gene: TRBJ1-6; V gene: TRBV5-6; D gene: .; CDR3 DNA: TGTGCCAGCGGCTTGGCGGGGCCCTATAATTCACCCCTCCACTTT; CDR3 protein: CASGLAGPYNSPLHF
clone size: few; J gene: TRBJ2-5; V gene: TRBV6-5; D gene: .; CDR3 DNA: TGTGCCAGCAGTTACGGGGCTCAAGAGGCCCAGTACTTC; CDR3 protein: CASSYGAQEAQYF
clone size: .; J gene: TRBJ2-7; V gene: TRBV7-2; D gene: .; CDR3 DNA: TGTGCCAGCAGCCCCCCGCTCTGGCCCTACGAGCAGTACTTC; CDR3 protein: CASSPPLWPYEQYF
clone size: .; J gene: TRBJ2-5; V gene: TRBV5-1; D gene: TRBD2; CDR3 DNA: TGCGCCAGCTTTCTAGCGGGAGGAGTTTCAGAGACCCAGTACTTC; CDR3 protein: CASFLAGGVSETQYF
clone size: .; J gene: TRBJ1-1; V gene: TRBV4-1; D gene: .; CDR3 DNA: TGCGCCAGCAGCCAAGTTATGCCGGATAACACTGAAGCTTTCTTT; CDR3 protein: CASSQVMPDNTEAFF
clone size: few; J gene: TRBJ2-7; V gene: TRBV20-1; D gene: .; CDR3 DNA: TGCAGTGCACAGGGACGGGACTTGCTTTACGAGCAGTACTTC; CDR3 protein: CSAQGRDLLYEQYF
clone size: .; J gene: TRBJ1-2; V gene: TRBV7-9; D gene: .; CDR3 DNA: TGTGCCAGCAGCAAGCTGGACAGCCAGCCTAACTATGGCTACACCTTC; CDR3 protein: CASSKLDSQPNYGYTF
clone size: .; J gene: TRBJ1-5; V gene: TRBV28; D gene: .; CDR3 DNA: TGTGCCAGCAGTTTCGGTTTTCAGCCCCAGCATTTT; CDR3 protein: CASSFGFQPQHF
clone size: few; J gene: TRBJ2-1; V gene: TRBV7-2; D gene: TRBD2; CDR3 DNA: TGTGCCAGCAGCCATGGACTAGCGGGAGTAAATGAGCAGTTCTTC; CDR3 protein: CASSHGLAGVNEQFF
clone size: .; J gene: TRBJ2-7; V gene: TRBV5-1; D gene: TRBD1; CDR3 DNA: TGCGCCAGCAGCTCATTGACAGGGAACTCCTACGAGCAGTACTTC; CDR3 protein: CASSSLTGNSYEQYF
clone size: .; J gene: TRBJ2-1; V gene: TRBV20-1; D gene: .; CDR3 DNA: TGCGGTGCTAGAGATCCGGGACTCCAGTATGAGCAGTTCTTC; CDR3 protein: CGARDPGLQYEQFF
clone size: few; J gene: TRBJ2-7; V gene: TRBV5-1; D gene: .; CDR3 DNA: TGCGCCAGCAGCTTGGCCAGTGGAGTCTACTACGAGCAGTACTTC; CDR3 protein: CASSLASGVYYEQYF
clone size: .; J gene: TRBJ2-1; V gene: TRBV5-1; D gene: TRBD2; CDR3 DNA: TGCGCCAGCAGAAGGACTAGCGGCAATGAGCAGTTCTTC; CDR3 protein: CASRRTSGNEQFF
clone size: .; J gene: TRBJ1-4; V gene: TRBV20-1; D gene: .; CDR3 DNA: TGCAGTGCTAGAGTACGGGAGAAGGGTGAAAAACTGTTTTTT; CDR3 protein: CSARVREKGEKLFF